Shown below are 17 T cell receptor beta chains from a single sample sequenced in a study of read filtering for tumor transcriptome and immune sequencing. The library was built from about 400 ng RNA with molecular barcoded adaptors for alpha/delta and beta/gamma chains. TCRdb reprocessed the reads with MiXCR, giving one entry per CDR3 protein. The repertoire consists of 14,000 to 15,000 distinct CDR3 sequences, with around 20% occurring once and the leading ten covering around 81%. The sample was a population of CD138-negative cells sorted from bone marrow. The receptor source for this set is a donor at least 40 years old with multiple myeloma.

This rearrangement joins TRBV9 to TRBJ1-5, with D possibly being TRBD1 (6 bases). Trimming pared 6 bases from V and 3 bases from J, leaving 13 bases between. CDR1 is SGDLS and CDR2 is YYNGEE in the germline V gene. The CDR3 has 14 residues. CDR3 in DNA: TGTGCCAGCAACAAGGGGGGGCTCAATCAGCCCCAGCATTTT. It specifies CASNKGGLNQPQHF.

This clonotype has just a few counts. The gene calls are TRBV12-3 or TRBV12-4 and TRBJ1-4; D is ambiguous. The V and J ends lost 5 bases and 7 bases respectively, with 11 bases between them. There are 13 residues in the CDR3. CDR3 loop: CASSPQVGEKLFF. In nucleotides, the CDR3 is TGTGCCAGCAGTCCCCAGGTGGGTGAAAAACTGTTTTTT.

This clonotype was observed a few times. This chain connects TRBV7-9 to TRBJ1-2; TRBD1 matches at 11 bases. Trimming at V came to 3 bases and at J to 6 bases, leaving 0 bases not matched to a gene. This CDR3 region has 13 residues. The germline CDR1 and CDR2 sequences are SEHNR and FQNEAQ (reference sequence). CDR3: CASSLGQGDGYTF. In DNA form, the CDR3 reads TGTGCCAGCAGCTTGGGACAGGGGGATGGCTACACCTTC.

This clonotype was detected ten times or more. The chain joins TRBV4-1 to TRBJ2-5, with D unclear. Deletions cut 4 bases from V and 7 bases from J, with 19 bases between. The CDR3 extends over 15 amino acids. Germline V lookup: CDR1 MGHRA, CDR2 YSYEKL. CDR3 nucleotides: TGCGCCAGCAGCCCGATTCCGAAAAGCATTTGGACCCAGTACTTC. Its protein is CASSPIPKSIWTQYF.

This rearrangement joins TRBV7-8 to TRBJ2-3, with D hard to call. With 1 base removed from V and 0 bases from J, the gap between germline ends came to 14 bases. This CDR3 has 17 residues. Germline CDR1 SGHVS, CDR2 FQNEAQ. The chain's CDR3 is CASSLVGSSVSTDTQYF. DNA of the CDR3: TGTGCCAGCAGCTTAGTTGGATCGTCTGTAAGCACAGATACGCAGTATTTT.

The chain links TRBV11-1 to TRBJ1-1; D is unclear. V was cut by 3 bases and J by 7 bases, with 6 bases left in between. CDR1 is SGHAT and CDR2 is FQDESV in the germline V gene (reference sequence). This CDR3 has 11 amino acids. The CDR3 sequence: CASSFGDEAFF. The CDR3 coding sequence is TGTGCCAGCAGCTTTGGAGATGAAGCTTTCTTT.

This clonotype was recorded many times. The CDR3 reads CATQVSGISSYNEQFF. DNA of the CDR3: TGTGCCACCCAAGTGAGCGGGATTAGCTCCTACAATGAGCAGTTCTTC. V usage is TRBV6-1 and J usage is TRBJ2-1, with 7 bases matching TRBD2. CDR3 length equals 16 residues. V trimming: 10 bases; J trimming: 0 bases; junction bases outside the gene matches: 12. From germline, CDR1 is MNHNS and CDR2 SASEGT.

Note on this clonotype: Sequence at one end of the junction differs from germline and may be a read error. The chain links TRBV10-3 to TRBJ2-1, with 10 positions matching TRBD2. The germline V gene has CDR1 ENHRY and CDR2 SYGVKD. The CDR3 is 14 amino acids. CDR3 DNA sequence: TGCGCCAGCAGTGCTAGCGGGAGAGGCAATGAGCAGATCTTC. Translation: CASSASGRGNEQIF.

The chain uses TRBV27 and TRBJ2-1; D remains unclear. Germline V gene sequence: CDR1 MNHEY, CDR2 SMNVEV (reference sequence). The CDR3 has 14 residues. The DNA for the CDR3 is TGTGCACGCTCGGGTGGTCCGTCGGGCTATGTGCAGTTCTTC. Residues: CARSGGPSGYVQFF.

This clonotype was found many times. The CDR3 spells CASQKGDGGAFF. In nucleotides, the CDR3 is TGTGCCAGCCAAAAAGGGGACGGCGGAGCTTTCTTT. This chain joins TRBV6-5 and TRBJ1-1, with D possibly TRBD1 on 5 matching bases. CDR3 length equals 12 residues. Germline V CDR1 and CDR2: MNHEY, SVGAGI. V was clipped by 8 bases and J by 10 bases, with 17 bases between them.

About this clonotype itself: Since no conserved phenylalanine or tryptophan closes the CDR3, a read error is the likely cause. This chain joins TRBV6-5 and TRBJ1-1, with TRBD1 as a possible D gene (6 bases). V dropped 5 bases and J dropped 5 bases, with 9 bases sitting between them. The CDR3 length is 12 residues. CDR1 is MNHEY and CDR2 is SVGAGI in the germline V gene. The CDR3 region has the DNA TGTGCCAGCAGTCGGAGGGGGACTGAAGCTTTCCTT. Its protein product is CASSRRGTEAFL.

The rearrangement links TRBV19 to TRBJ2-2; no definite D call. The V gene lost 7 bases and the J gene lost 0 bases, with 0 bases spanning the gap. Looked up from germline, CDR1 is LNHDA and CDR2 is SQIVND (reference sequence). This CDR3 region has 11 residues. CDR3 bases: TGTGCCAGTACGAACACCGGGGAGCTGTTTTTT. This gives the protein CASTNTGELFF. Using reference TRBV19 and TRBJ2-2 for the parts outside the CDR3, the full variable domain is DGGITQSPKYLFRKEGQNVTLSCEQNLNHDAMYWYRQDPGQGLRLIYYSQIVNDFQKGDIAEGYSVSREKKESFPLTVTSAQKNPTAFYLCASTNTGELFFGEGSRLTVL.

This clonotype was recorded a few times. The V gene is TRBV20-1, the J gene TRBJ2-7, with 11 bases fitting TRBD2. Germline CDR1 reads DFQATT; CDR2 reads SNEGSKA (reference sequence). CDR3 length equals 15 residues. J was trimmed by 2 bases and V by 0 bases; bases with no gene match: 3. The CDR3 DNA reads as TGCAGTGCTAGAGATCCTAGCGGGAGGACCTACGAGCAGTACTTC. This codes for CSARDPSGRTYEQYF.

This clonotype has just one count. The chain combines TRBV7-3 with TRBJ2-1; 7 bases are a match to TRBD2. Looked up from germline, CDR1 is SGHTA and CDR2 is FQGTGA. V shed 5 bases, J shed 0 bases, and the junction held 7 bases outside the gene matches. The CDR3 loop spans 16 amino acids. The CDR3 nucleotides read TGTGCCAGCAGCGTATTAGCGGGCAGCTCCTACAATGAGCAGTTCTTC. Protein: CASSVLAGSSYNEQFF.

A remark on this clonotype: An end of the junction differs from the germline gene, which may be a read error. The chain couples TRBV20-1 to TRBJ2-1; D ambiguous. The CDR3 is 14 amino acids. Germline V CDR1 and CDR2: DFQATT, SNEGSKA (reference sequence). This chain's CDR3 is CSARGTKVYNEQFF. The DNA for the CDR3 is TGCAGTGCTAGAGGTACTAAGGTCTACAATGAGCAATTCTTC.

V and J are TRBV28 and TRBJ2-6; D is ambiguous. CDR3 length equals 18 residues. The germline V and J ends were trimmed by 6 bases and 3 bases, with 21 bases remaining between them. CDR1 MDHEN and CDR2 SYDVKM come from the germline V gene. CDR3 in amino acids: CASSLSGQDYGGANVLTF. In nucleotides, the CDR3 is TGTGCCAGCAGCCTCTCTGGGCAGGATTATGGTGGGGCCAACGTCCTGACTTTC.

As regards this clonotype: This CDR3 fails to terminate in the conserved phenylalanine or tryptophan, so it likely reflects a read error. The limits of the CDR3 on the DNA are not certain, so only TCRdb's listed CDR3 is given. The chain is built from TRBV4-1 and TRBJ2-1; TRBD2, the D gene given by the table, was not confirmed from the DNA. Germline values: CDR1 MGHRA, CDR2 YSYEKL. Including both end residues, the CDR3 is 15 amino acids long. The CDR3 here is CASSQEDGGVLAGTL.